This TCR beta chain is drawn from a study of beta chain features in type 1 diabetes. Study results and caveats: All four CD4+ subsets of Type 1 diabetes patients contained TCRB CDR3s that were moderately but significantly shorter.

Of note for this clone: No antigen is known for it.

Expressed TCRB transcripts were sequenced, since all the RNA that had been isolated was reverse transcribed. Clones were read by immunoSEQ multiplex PCR, and TCRdb kept only the in-frame ones, dropping some. The repertoire holds 900,000 or so clones, 17% seen once, with 0.02% to 0.025% in the top ten. Trimming cost V 0 bases and J 7 bases, with 10 bases left between them. CDR3 size: 14 residues. The V gene's germline CDR1 is ENHRY and CDR2 SYGVKD. The sequencing input was naive CD4+ T cells from blood. This clonotype was sampled from a woman aged 18-29 years in good health. This chain uses TRBV10-3 with TRBJ1-5; D call uncertain. The CDR3 DNA reads as TGTGCCATCAGTGAGTCTGCATTAGTCCAGCCCCAGCATTTT. It encodes CAISESALVQPQHF.